These 21 T cell receptor beta chains originate from one sample sequenced in a study of blood T cell repertoires in COVID-19. Method: immunoSEQ multiplex PCR; TCRdb's copy keeps in-frame clones and lacks some. This table holds roughly 80,000 clones, approximately 88% found once. Input material: peripheral blood. The receptors were gathered from a woman of 80 years or more with acute or convalescent COVID-19.

The J gene is TRBJ2-1, the V gene TRBV9; TRBD2 aligns across 7 bases. Unmatched junction bases numbered 3, after V lost 0 bases and J lost 6 bases. Germline-derived CDR1 and CDR2 are SGDLS and YYNGEE. This CDR3 region has 14 residues. The CDR3 DNA follows: TGTGCCAGCAGCGTAGGCGGGAGCGTCAATGAGCAGTTCTTC. Translating it yields CASSVGGSVNEQFF.

The chain uses TRBV7-9 and TRBJ2-3; D call uncertain. CDR3 length equals 14 residues. Trimming removed 5 bases at V and 0 bases at J, with 9 bases between. Germline loops: CDR1 SEHNR, CDR2 FQNEAQ (reference sequence). The CDR3 nucleotides read TGTGCCAGCAGCGCTGACTGGAGCACAGATACGCAGTATTTT. Residues: CASSADWSTDTQYF.

The V gene is TRBV19, the J gene TRBJ1-5; D may be TRBD1 (6 bases). The CDR3 has 14 amino acids. CDR1 and CDR2 from the germline V gene are LNHDA and SQIVND (reference sequence). V was cut by 4 bases and J by 6 bases, with 13 bases left in between. The CDR3 here is CASSTSGVRQPQHF. In DNA form, the CDR3 reads TGTGCCAGTAGTACCTCAGGGGTACGTCAGCCCCAGCATTTT.

This chain connects TRBV7-2 to TRBJ2-1; TRBD2 agrees at 13 bases. Germline V gene data show CDR1 as SGHTA and CDR2 as FQGNSA. The CDR3 runs 16 residues. V lost 7 bases to trimming and J lost 6 bases; unmatched junction nucleotides: 9. The CDR3: CASTQSRTSGSNEQFF. The CDR3 nucleotides are TGTGCCAGCACCCAGTCCAGGACTAGCGGGAGCAATGAGCAGTTCTTC.

The CDR3 is CASSSKTRAISGNTIYF. Here the CDR3 DNA reads TGTGCCAGTAGTAGCAAGACCCGAGCGATCTCTGGAAACACCATATATTTT. The chain couples TRBV19 to TRBJ1-3; D is undetermined. The germline V and J ends were trimmed by 4 bases and 0 bases, with 16 bases remaining between them. CDR3 size: 17 residues. Germline V gene data show CDR1 as LNHDA and CDR2 as SQIVND (reference sequence).

V and J are TRBV27 and TRBJ1-5, with 7 bases lining up with TRBD1. This CDR3 contains 13 residues. V trimming: 5 bases; J trimming: 5 bases; junction bases outside the gene matches: 3. Germline values: CDR1 MNHEY, CDR2 SMNVEV (reference sequence). The CDR3 DNA reads TGTGCCAGCAGTGCAGACAGGGATCAGCCCCAGCATTTT. Protein sequence: CASSADRDQPQHF.

This clone was detected a few times. This sequence joins TRBV7-2 and TRBJ2-7; 10 bases match TRBD2. The length of the CDR3 is 15 residues. V was pared by 4 bases and J by 1 base, with 4 bases of the junction left unmatched. Germline-derived CDR1 and CDR2 are SGHTA and FQGNSA. CDR3 region: CASSSSGSPSYEQYF. CDR3 sequence (DNA): TGTGCCAGCAGCTCTAGCGGGAGTCCATCCTACGAGCAGTACTTC.

The chain is built from TRBV5-1 and TRBJ1-2; 7 bases are shared with TRBD1. Per the germline V gene, CDR1 is SGHRS and CDR2 is YFSETQ. V lost 0 bases and J lost 8; bases outside the gene matches: 10. The length of the CDR3 is 15 residues. The CDR3 loop is CASSLAGQGGEGYTF. The CDR3 bases are TGCGCCAGCAGCTTGGCTGGGCAGGGGGGCGAGGGCTACACCTTC.

The chain employs TRBV6-5 and TRBJ1-5; a weak D match, TRBD1 (5 bases). Looked up from germline, CDR1 is MNHEY and CDR2 is SVGAGI. V lost 6 bases to trimming and J lost 7 bases, with 13 bases between them. The CDR3 is 13 amino acids. CDR3 in amino acids: CASREGGEQPQHF. The CDR3 nucleotides read TGTGCCAGCAGGGAGGGAGGGGAGCAGCCCCAGCATTTT.

The chain has TRBV7-8 and TRBJ1-2, with D perhaps matching TRBD1 (5 bases). The V gene lost 3 bases and the J gene lost 3 bases, with 23 bases spanning the gap. CDR1 SGHVS and CDR2 FQNEAQ come from the germline V gene. This CDR3 comprises 18 residues. The chain's CDR3 is CASSFFPRGALRDYGYTF. As DNA, the CDR3 is TGTGCCAGCAGCTTCTTCCCTCGCGGGGCGCTAAGGGACTATGGCTACACCTTC. Full variable domain (remainder filled in from reference TRBV7-8 and TRBJ1-2): GAGVSQSPRYKVAKRGQDVALRCDPISGHVSLFWYQQALGQGPEFLTYFQNEAQLDKSGLPSDRFFAERPEGSVSTLKIQRTQQEDSAVYLCASSFFPRGALRDYGYTFGSGTRLTVV.

The V call is TRBV19, the J call TRBJ1-3; 11 bases are a match to TRBD1. The germline V gene has CDR1 LNHDA and CDR2 SQIVND (reference sequence). The CDR3 consists of 13 residues. V lost 6 bases and J lost 10; bases outside the gene matches: 5. The CDR3 reads CASRGQGAWTIYF. CDR3 DNA sequence: TGTGCCAGTAGAGGACAGGGGGCTTGGACCATATATTTT.

This chain links TRBV18 with TRBJ1-1, with D perhaps TRBD1 (6 bases). Germline V CDR1 and CDR2: KGHSH, LQKENI. The CDR3 loop spans 15 amino acids. V lost 4 bases, J lost 1 base, and 13 bases lay in between. The CDR3 region is CASSQPRGGNTEAFF. The CDR3 DNA follows: TGTGCCAGCTCACAACCGAGGGGGGGGAACACTGAAGCTTTCTTT.

The chain combines TRBV6-5 with TRBJ1-1, with a possible D match to TRBD1 (6 bases). Germline V gene sequence: CDR1 MNHEY, CDR2 SVGAGI. There are 15 residues in the CDR3. The V end was cut by 0 bases, the J end by 4 bases, with 12 bases between. CDR3 region: CASSYSWGGGTEAFF. In nucleotides, the CDR3 is TGTGCCAGCAGTTACTCATGGGGGGGCGGCACTGAAGCTTTCTTT.

The chain is built from TRBV21-1 and TRBJ2-3; the table's TRBD2 call for D was not verified on the DNA. TRBV21-1 is a pseudogene locus. The CDR3 totals 14 residues. This chain's CDR3 is CASIIAGGSDTQYF. CDR3 sequence (DNA): TGTGCCAGCATAATAGCGGGAGGTTCAGATACGCAGTATTTT.

This sequence joins TRBV5-8 and TRBJ2-5; 13 nucleotides line up with TRBD2. In germline, CDR1 is SGHTS, CDR2 YDEGEE. CDR3 length: 16 amino acids. Germline trimming cut 7 bases from V and 2 bases from J; bases unmatched to any gene: 8. The CDR3 here is CASLLEGLAGQETQYF. The CDR3 DNA reads as TGTGCCAGCCTACTTGAGGGACTAGCGGGACAAGAGACCCAGTACTTC.

The rearrangement joins TRBV6-5 to TRBJ1-6; no reliable D call. CDR1 and CDR2 from the germline V gene are MNHEY and SVGAGI. V shed 8 bases and J shed 3 bases, with 11 bases lying between them. This CDR3 spans 14 amino acids. CDR3: CASRNRVYNSPLHF. In DNA form, the CDR3 reads TGTGCCAGCCGAAATCGGGTCTATAATTCACCCCTCCACTTT.

The chain combines TRBV3-1 (or the pseudogene TRBV3-2) with TRBJ1-4; 8 bases match TRBD1. This CDR3 contains 15 residues. Germline CDR1 reads LGHDT; CDR2 reads YNNKEL (reference sequence). The V segment lost 3 bases and the J segment 5 bases; nucleotides outside the gene matches: 5. The CDR3 here is CASSQRTGPNEKLFF. The CDR3 DNA reads as TGTGCCAGCAGCCAGAGGACAGGGCCGAATGAAAAACTGTTTTTT.

The chain combines TRBV27 with TRBJ1-5; TRBD1 matches at 10 bases. The CDR3 length is 14 residues. With 5 bases clipped from V and 6 bases from J, the junction kept 4 bases outside the gene matches. CDR1 MNHEY and CDR2 SMNVEV come from the germline V gene (reference sequence). CDR3 residues: CASSPDRGSQPQHF. The DNA for the CDR3 is TGTGCCAGCAGTCCGGACAGGGGGAGTCAGCCCCAGCATTTT.

This rearrangement joins TRBV9 to TRBJ2-7; the D gene is possibly TRBD1 (5 bases). Germline CDR1 is SGDLS and CDR2 is YYNGEE. The ends were cut back, 4 bases at V and 2 bases at J, with 13 bases in the middle. The CDR3 runs to 14 residues. The CDR3 region has the DNA TGTGCCAGCAGCCCGCGACAGATTACCTACGAGCAGTACTTC. Translation: CASSPRQITYEQYF.

This clone has a single count. This chain links TRBV6-2 or TRBV6-3 with TRBJ1-4, with unresolved D. Germline V gene sequence: CDR1 MNHEY, CDR2 SVGEGT. The CDR3 has 12 amino acids. The V and J ends lost 6 bases and 8 bases respectively, with 10 bases between them. The CDR3 region is CASSNPGEKLFF. CDR3 in DNA: TGTGCCAGCAGCAATCCCGGGGAAAAACTGTTTTTT.

J is TRBJ2-6 and V is TRBV19, with D tentatively TRBD1 (5 bases). This CDR3 has 18 amino acids. Germline V CDR1 and CDR2: LNHDA, SQIVND (reference sequence). V dropped 0 bases and J dropped 0 bases, with 12 bases sitting between them. The CDR3: CASSIDLGQGSGANVLTF. In nucleotides, the CDR3 is TGTGCCAGTAGTATAGATCTAGGACAAGGCTCTGGGGCCAACGTCCTGACTTTC. Complete variable domain (other parts from reference TRBV19 and TRBJ2-6): DGGITQSPKYLFRKEGQNVTLSCEQNLNHDAMYWYRQDPGQGLRLIYYSQIVNDFQKGDIAEGYSVSREKKESFPLTVTSAQKNPTAFYLCASSIDLGQGSGANVLTFGAGSRLTVL.